These 9 T cell receptor beta chains originate from one sample sequenced in a study of cytomegalovirus exposure and HLA in healthy donors (dated by TCRdb to the late 2010s). The method was the immunoSEQ multiplex PCR assay. A mixture of 60 forward primers for TCR Vbeta segments and 13 reverse primers for TCR Jbeta segments was used in the multiplex PCR. Not all clones reach the TCRdb copy of this immuneACCESS table, which keeps in-frame sequences only. Checked studies attribute under half of the gap to unresolved V genes and leave the rest unexplained. The sample table contains about 89,000 clones; only one count was recorded for 85% of them. 7% to 8.5% of the sample is in the top ten clones. The sample was PBMCs. These receptors were taken from a man aged 40-50 years in good health and CMV-seropositive.

This clone showed up just once. The V call is TRBV29-1, the J call TRBJ1-1, with a tentative D call TRBD1 (6 bases). The V end lost 7 bases, the J end lost 3 bases, and 18 bases lay between the germline ends. The germline V gene encodes CDR1 SQVTM and CDR2 ANQGSEA. The CDR3 sequence is 14 residues long. The CDR3 DNA reads as TGCAGCGCCGCCATGGGGGGGCGGGACACTGAAGCTTTCTTT. Protein sequence: CSAAMGGRDTEAFF.

V gene TRBV5-5 combines with J gene TRBJ1-2, with TRBD1 matching 9 bases. The CDR3 sequence is 15 residues long. The trim removed 4 bases at V and 3 bases at J, leaving 7 bases unmatched. Germline assignment: CDR1 SGHKS and CDR2 YYEKEE (reference sequence). CDR3 loop: CASSPGTGLHYGYTF. The CDR3 coding sequence is TGTGCCAGCAGCCCTGGGACAGGGCTTCACTATGGCTACACCTTC.

The V and J genes are TRBV5-1 and TRBJ2-3; 10 bases are shared with TRBD2. CDR3 length: 16 amino acids. The junction had 12 bases not matched to a gene; V was cut back by 9 bases and J by 2 bases. The germline V gene encodes CDR1 SGHRS and CDR2 YFSETQ. This chain's CDR3 is CATQQAGGVPTDTQYF. The DNA of the CDR3 is TGCGCCACCCAACAAGCGGGGGGGGTGCCCACAGATACGCAGTATTTT.

J is TRBJ2-7 and V is TRBV2, with 8 bases aligning to TRBD1. Germline CDR1 SNHLY, CDR2 FYNNEI. V dropped 6 bases and J dropped 6; count of bases not matched to a gene: 4. The length of the CDR3 is 12 residues. For the CDR3, the DNA is TGTGCCAGCAGCGGACAGGGTGTCGAGCAGTACTTC. Residues: CASSGQGVEQYF.

The chain is built from TRBV5-6 and TRBJ2-6; no reliable D call. Trimming cost V 1 base and J 1 base, with 12 bases left between them. There are 17 residues in the CDR3. Germline V gene data show CDR1 as SGHDT and CDR2 as YYEEEE. In nucleotides, the CDR3 is TGTGCCAGCAGCTTGATAAGCTTGAGTTCTGGGGCCAACGTCCTGACTTTC. Encoded protein: CASSLISLSSGANVLTF.

This clone turned up a few times. The chain recombines TRBV7-2 with TRBJ2-1, with a weak D call TRBD2 (7 bases). CDR3 length: 17 residues. Germline CDR1 reads SGHTA; CDR2 reads FQGNSA. V lost 1 base to trimming and J lost 4 bases, with 17 bases between them. CDR3 amino acids: CASSLGTLRGGYNEQFF. As DNA, the CDR3 is TGTGCCAGCAGCTTAGGTACCCTCAGGGGAGGGTACAATGAGCAGTTCTTC.

The sample holds one count of this clone. The chain couples TRBV19 to TRBJ1-6; D is undetermined. This CDR3 region has 15 residues. Germline CDR1 LNHDA, CDR2 SQIVND (reference sequence). V gave up 5 bases and J gave up 7 bases, with 15 bases separating them. The CDR3 protein is CASSARPFGNSPLHF. CDR3 coding DNA: TGTGCCAGTAGTGCCAGACCCTTCGGGAATTCACCCCTCCACTTT.

The chain is built from TRBV5-8 and TRBJ2-7; D is possibly TRBD2 (7 bases). Germline CDR1 is SGHTS and CDR2 is YDEGEE. The CDR3 is 15 residues long. Deletions cut 4 bases from V and 0 bases from J, with 14 bases between. The CDR3 coding sequence is TGTGCCAGCAGCGTGGGGGGGGGCTACTCCTACGAGCAGTACTTC. The encoded protein is CASSVGGGYSYEQYF.

The chain links TRBV6-6 to TRBJ2-3; TRBD2 aligns across 12 bases. Germline trimming cut 8 bases from V and 5 bases from J; bases unmatched to any gene: 5. The CDR3 sequence is 14 residues long. CDR1 and CDR2 from the germline V gene are MNHNY and SVGAGI (reference sequence). The CDR3 nucleotides read TGTGCCAGCCGCCTAGCGGGGGGGCTAGATACGCAGTATTTT. It translates to CASRLAGGLDTQYF.